The clone carrying this T cell receptor beta chain was found many times. As yet, its antigen is unknown. One end of the junction does not line up with germline, which may come from a read error. The source of the sample is a study of CD8+CD57+ T cells in acquired aplastic anemia. Whole-study context: Quantities of DNA derived from sorted CD4+ and CD8+ cells averaged approximately 3 ug. Study results and limitations: Any difference that existed in CD8+ Simpson's diversity between patients and controls was not significant.

Profiling that covered TCR beta VDJ and CDR3 relied on genomic DNA as its template. MiXCR was run by TCRdb on the reads, yielding one entry per CDR3 protein. Seen here are 190,000 or so distinct CDR3 sequences, less than 60% observed once, and the top ten hold more than 1.5%. The CDR3 loop spans 15 amino acids. Germline V gene data show CDR1 as SGHRS and CDR2 as YFSETQ. Patients chosen for sequencing had CD8+CD57+ cells that had expanded, as shown by flow cytometry. The receptor was isolated from a human donor with aplastic anemia. The J gene is TRBJ2-7, the V gene TRBV5-1; D possibly uses TRBD1 or TRBD2 (5 bases each). The sample comprised sorted CD4+, CD8+, or CD8+CD57+ T cells (not recorded which) from PBMCs. The CDR3 DNA follows: TGTGCCAGCAGCTTGGGGCAGGGAGCCTCCTACGAGCAGTACTTC. Its protein product is CASSLGQGASYEQYF.